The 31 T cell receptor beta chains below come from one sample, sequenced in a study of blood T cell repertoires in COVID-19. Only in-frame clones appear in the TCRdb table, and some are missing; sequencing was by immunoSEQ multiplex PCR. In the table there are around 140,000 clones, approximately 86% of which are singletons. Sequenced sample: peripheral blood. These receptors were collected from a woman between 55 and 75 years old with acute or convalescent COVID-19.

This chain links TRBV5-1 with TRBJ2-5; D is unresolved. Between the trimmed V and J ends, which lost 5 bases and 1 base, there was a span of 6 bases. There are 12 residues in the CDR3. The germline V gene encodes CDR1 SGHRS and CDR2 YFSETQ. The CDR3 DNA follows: TGCGCCAGCAGTCGAGCCCAAGAGACCCAGTACTTC. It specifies CASSRAQETQYF.

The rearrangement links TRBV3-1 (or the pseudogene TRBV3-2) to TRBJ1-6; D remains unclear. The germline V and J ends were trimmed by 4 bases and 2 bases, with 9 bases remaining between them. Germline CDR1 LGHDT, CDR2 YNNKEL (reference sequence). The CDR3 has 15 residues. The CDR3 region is CASSLGEAYNSPLHF. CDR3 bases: TGTGCCAGCAGCCTCGGAGAGGCCTATAATTCACCCCTCCACTTT.

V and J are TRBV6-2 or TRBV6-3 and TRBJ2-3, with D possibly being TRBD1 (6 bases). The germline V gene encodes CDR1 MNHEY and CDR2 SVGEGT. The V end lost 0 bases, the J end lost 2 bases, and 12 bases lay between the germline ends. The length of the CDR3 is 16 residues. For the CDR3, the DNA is TGTGCCAGCAGTTACTCTTGGGGGCGATACACAGATACGCAGTATTTT. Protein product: CASSYSWGRYTDTQYF.

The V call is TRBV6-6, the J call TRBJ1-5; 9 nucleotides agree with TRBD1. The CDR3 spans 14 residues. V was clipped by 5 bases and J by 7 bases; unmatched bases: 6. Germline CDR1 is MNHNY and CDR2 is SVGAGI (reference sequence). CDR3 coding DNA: TGTGCCAGCAGTATTAAGGACAGGGGACAGCCCCAGCATTTT. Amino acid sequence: CASSIKDRGQPQHF.

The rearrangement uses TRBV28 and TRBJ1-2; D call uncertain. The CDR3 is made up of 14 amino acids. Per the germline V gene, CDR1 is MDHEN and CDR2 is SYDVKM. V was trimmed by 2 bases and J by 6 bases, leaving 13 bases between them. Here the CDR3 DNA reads TGTGCCAGCAGTTTAATCCGAAGCGGGGATGGCTACACCTTC. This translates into CASSLIRSGDGYTF.

The CDR3 here is CASSLALNQPQHF. CDR3 DNA sequence: TGTGCCAGCAGTTTAGCCCTCAATCAGCCCCAGCATTTT. The V gene is TRBV12-3 or TRBV12-4, the J gene TRBJ1-5; no clear D. Deletions cut 0 bases from V and 3 bases from J, with 3 bases between. This CDR3 region has 13 residues.

For the CDR3, the DNA is TGTGCCAGCACCCCTCGGACAGGGAGAGCCTACAATGAGCAGTTCTTC. Translated, it gives CASTPRTGRAYNEQFF. This sequence joins TRBV27 and TRBJ2-1, with 8 bases fitting TRBD1. V was clipped by 7 bases and J by 2 bases; unmatched bases: 10. CDR3 length: 16 residues. CDR1 is MNHEY, CDR2 SMNVEV, per germline (reference sequence).

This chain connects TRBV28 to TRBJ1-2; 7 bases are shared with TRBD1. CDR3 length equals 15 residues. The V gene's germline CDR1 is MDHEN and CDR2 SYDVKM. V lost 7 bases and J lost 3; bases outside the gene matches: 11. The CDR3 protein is CASTPLGQGDYGYTF. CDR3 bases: TGTGCCAGCACCCCTTTGGGTCAGGGGGACTATGGCTACACCTTC.

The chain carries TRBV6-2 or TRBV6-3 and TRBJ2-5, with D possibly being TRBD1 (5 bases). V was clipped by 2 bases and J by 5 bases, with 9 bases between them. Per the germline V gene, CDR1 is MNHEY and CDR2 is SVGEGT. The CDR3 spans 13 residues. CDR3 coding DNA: TGTGCCAGCAGTTACGGGCAGGGTGAGACCCAGTACTTC. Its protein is CASSYGQGETQYF.

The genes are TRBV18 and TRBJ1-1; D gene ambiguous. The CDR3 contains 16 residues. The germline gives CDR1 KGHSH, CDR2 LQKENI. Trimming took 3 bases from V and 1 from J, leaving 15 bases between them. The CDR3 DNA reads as TGTGCCAGCTCACCCGCCGGTGGGCTTGGGAACACTGAAGCTTTCTTT. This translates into CASSPAGGLGNTEAFF. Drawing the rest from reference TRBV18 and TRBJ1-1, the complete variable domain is NAGVMQNPRHLVRRRGQEARLRCSPMKGHSHVYWYRQLPEEGLKFMVYLQKENIIDESGMPKERFSAEFPKEGPSILRIQQVVRGDSAAYFCASSPAGGLGNTEAFFGQGTRLTVV.

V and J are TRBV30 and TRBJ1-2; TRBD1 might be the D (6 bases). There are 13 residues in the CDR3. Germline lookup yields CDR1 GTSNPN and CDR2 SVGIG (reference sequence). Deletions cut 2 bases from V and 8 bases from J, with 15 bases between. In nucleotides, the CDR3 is TGTGCCTGGAGTCCGAATGGACAGTTAGGCTACACCTTC. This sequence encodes CAWSPNGQLGYTF.

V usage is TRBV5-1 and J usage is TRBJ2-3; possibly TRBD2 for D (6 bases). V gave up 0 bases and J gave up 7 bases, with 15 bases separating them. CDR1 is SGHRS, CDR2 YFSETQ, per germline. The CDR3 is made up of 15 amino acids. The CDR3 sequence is CASSLGGVLANTQYF. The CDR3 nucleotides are TGCGCCAGCAGCTTGGGCGGGGTTCTTGCAAATACGCAGTATTTT. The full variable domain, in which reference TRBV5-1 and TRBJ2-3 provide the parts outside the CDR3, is KAGVTQTPRYLIKTRGQQVTLSCSPISGHRSVSWYQQTPGQGLQFLFEYFSETQRNKGNFPGRFSGRQFSNSRSEMNVSTLELGDSALYLCASSLGGVLANTQYFGPGTRLTVL.

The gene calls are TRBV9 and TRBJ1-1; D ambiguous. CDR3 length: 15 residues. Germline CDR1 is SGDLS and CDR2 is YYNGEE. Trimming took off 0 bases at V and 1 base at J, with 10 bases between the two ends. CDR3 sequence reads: CASSVGGGRNTEAFF. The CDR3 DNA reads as TGTGCCAGCAGCGTAGGAGGCGGGCGGAACACTGAAGCTTTCTTT.

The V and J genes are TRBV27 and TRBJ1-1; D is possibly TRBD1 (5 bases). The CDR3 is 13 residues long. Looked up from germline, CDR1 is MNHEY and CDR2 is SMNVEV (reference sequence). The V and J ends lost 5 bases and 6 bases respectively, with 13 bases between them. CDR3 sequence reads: CASSGQGRAEAFF. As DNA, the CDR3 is TGTGCCAGCAGTGGACAAGGACGGGCTGAAGCTTTCTTT.

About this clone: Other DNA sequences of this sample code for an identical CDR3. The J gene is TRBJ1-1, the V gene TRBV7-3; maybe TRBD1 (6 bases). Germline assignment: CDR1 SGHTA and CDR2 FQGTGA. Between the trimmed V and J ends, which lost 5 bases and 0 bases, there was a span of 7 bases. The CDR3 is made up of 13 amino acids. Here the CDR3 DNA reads TGTGCCAGCAGCCAGGGGATGAACACTGAAGCTTTCTTT. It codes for CASSQGMNTEAFF.

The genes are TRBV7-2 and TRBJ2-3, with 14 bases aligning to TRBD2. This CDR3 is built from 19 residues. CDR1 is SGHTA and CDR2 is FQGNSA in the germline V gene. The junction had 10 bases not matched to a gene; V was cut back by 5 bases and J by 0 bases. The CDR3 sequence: CASSDPTSGGVYSTDTQYF. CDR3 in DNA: TGTGCCAGCAGCGACCCGACTAGCGGGGGGGTCTACAGCACAGATACGCAGTATTTT.

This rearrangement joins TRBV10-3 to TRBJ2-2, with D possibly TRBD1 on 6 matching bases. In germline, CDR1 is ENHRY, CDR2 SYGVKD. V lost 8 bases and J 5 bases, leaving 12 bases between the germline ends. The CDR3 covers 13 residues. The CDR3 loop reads CAIGQGMTGELFF. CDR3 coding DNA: TGTGCCATCGGCCAGGGGATGACCGGGGAGCTGTTTTTT.

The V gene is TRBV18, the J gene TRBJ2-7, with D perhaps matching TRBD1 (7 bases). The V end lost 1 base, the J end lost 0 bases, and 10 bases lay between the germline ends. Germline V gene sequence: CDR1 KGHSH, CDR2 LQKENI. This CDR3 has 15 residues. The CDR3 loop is CASSPRGTDSYEQYF. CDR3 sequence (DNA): TGTGCCAGCTCACCACGCGGGACAGACTCCTACGAGCAGTACTTC.

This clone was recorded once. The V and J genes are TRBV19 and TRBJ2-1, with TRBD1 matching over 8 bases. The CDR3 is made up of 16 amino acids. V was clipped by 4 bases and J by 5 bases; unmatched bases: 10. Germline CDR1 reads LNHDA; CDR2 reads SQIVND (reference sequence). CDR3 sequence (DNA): TGTGCCAGTAGTACACTAGGGGGACAGGCCCACAATGAGCAGTTCTTC. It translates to CASSTLGGQAHNEQFF.

CDR3 loop: CASSLGLYNEQFF. The CDR3 coding sequence is TGTGCCAGCAGCTTAGGCCTATACAATGAGCAGTTCTTC. This sequence joins TRBV11-2 and TRBJ2-1; D remains unclear. CDR1 SGHAT and CDR2 FQNNGV come from the germline V gene. The ends were cut back, 1 base at V and 4 bases at J, with 5 bases in the middle. This CDR3 is built from 13 residues.

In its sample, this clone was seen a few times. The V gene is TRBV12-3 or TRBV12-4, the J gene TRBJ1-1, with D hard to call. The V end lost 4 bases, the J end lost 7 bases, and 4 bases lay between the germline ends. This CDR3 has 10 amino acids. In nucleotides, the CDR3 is TGTGCCAGCAGTTCCCGTGAAGCTTTCTTT. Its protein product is CASSSREAFF.

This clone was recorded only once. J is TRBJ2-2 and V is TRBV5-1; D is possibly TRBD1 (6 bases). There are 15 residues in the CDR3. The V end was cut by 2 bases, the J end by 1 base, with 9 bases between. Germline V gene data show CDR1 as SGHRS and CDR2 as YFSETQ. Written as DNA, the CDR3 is TGCGCCAGCAGCTTACAGACAGGGAACACCGGGGAGCTGTTTTTT. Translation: CASSLQTGNTGELFF.

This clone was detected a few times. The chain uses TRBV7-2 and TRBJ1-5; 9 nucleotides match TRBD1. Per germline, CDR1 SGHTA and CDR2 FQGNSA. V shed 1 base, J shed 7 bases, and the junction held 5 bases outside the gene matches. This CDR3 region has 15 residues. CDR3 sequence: CASSLGGTGRQPQHF. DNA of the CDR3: TGTGCCAGCAGCTTAGGGGGGACAGGGAGGCAGCCCCAGCATTTT.

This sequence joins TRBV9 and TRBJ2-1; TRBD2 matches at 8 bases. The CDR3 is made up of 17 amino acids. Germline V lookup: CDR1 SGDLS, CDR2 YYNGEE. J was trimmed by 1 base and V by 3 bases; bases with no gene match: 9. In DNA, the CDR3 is TGTGCCAGCAGCGCGCCCGGGGGGGTAATATCCTACAATGAGCAGTTCTTC. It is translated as CASSAPGGVISYNEQFF. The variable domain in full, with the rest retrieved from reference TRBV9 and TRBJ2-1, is DSGVTQTPKHLITATGQRVTLRCSPRSGDLSVYWYQQSLDQGLQFLIQYYNGEERAKGNILERFSAQQFPDLHSELNLSSLELGDSALYFCASSAPGGVISYNEQFFGPGTRLTVL.

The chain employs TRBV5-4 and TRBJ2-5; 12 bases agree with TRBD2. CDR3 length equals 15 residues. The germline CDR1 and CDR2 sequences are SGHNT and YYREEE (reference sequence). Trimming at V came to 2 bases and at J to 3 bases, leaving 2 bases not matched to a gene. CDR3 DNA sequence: TGTGCCAGCAGCTTCCGACTAGCGGGGGAAGAGACCCAGTACTTC. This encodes CASSFRLAGEETQYF. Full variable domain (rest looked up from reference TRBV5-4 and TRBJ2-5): ETGVTQSPTHLIKTRGQQVTLRCSSQSGHNTVSWYQQALGQGPQFIFQYYREEENGRGNFPPRFSGLQFPNYSSELNVNALELDDSALYLCASSFRLAGEETQYFGPGTRLLVL.

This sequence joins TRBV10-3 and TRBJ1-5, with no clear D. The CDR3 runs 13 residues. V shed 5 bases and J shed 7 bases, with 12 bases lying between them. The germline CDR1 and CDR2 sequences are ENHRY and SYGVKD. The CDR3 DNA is TGTGCCATCAGTACCGGGGTGGACCAGCCCCAGCATTTT. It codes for CAISTGVDQPQHF.

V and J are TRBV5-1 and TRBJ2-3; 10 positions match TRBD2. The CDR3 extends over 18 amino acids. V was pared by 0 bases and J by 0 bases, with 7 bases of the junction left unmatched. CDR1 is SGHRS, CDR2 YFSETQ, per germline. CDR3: CASSLGPSGGPSTDTQYF. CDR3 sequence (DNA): TGCGCCAGCAGCTTGGGGCCTAGCGGGGGCCCTAGCACAGATACGCAGTATTTT. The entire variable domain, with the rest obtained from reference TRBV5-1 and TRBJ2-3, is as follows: KAGVTQTPRYLIKTRGQQVTLSCSPISGHRSVSWYQQTPGQGLQFLFEYFSETQRNKGNFPGRFSGRQFSNSRSEMNVSTLELGDSALYLCASSLGPSGGPSTDTQYFGPGTRLTVL.

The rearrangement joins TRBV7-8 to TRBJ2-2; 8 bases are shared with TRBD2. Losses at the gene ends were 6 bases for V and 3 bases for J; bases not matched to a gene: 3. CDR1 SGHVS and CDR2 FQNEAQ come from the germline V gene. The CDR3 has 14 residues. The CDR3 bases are TGTGCCAGCAGTTCGGGAGGGGACACCGGGGAGCTGTTTTTT. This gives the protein CASSSGGDTGELFF.

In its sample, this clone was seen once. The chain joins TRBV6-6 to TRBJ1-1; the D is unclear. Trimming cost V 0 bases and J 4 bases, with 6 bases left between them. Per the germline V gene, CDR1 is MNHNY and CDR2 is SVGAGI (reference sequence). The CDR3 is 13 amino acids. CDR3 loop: CASSYSLSTEAFF. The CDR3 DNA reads TGTGCCAGCAGTTACTCTCTCTCCACTGAAGCTTTCTTT.

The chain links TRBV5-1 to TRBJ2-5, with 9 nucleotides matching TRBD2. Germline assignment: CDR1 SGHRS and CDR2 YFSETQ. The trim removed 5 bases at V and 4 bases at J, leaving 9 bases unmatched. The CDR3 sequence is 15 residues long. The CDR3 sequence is CASRLEGLAGETQYF. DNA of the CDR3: TGCGCCAGCAGACTTGAGGGACTAGCAGGAGAGACCCAGTACTTC.

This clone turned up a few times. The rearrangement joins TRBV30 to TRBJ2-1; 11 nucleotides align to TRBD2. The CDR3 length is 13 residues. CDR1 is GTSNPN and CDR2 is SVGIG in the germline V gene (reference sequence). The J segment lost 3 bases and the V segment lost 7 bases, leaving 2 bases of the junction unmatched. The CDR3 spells CAFGTSGYNEQFF. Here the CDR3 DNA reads TGTGCCTTCGGGACTAGCGGCTACAATGAGCAGTTCTTC.